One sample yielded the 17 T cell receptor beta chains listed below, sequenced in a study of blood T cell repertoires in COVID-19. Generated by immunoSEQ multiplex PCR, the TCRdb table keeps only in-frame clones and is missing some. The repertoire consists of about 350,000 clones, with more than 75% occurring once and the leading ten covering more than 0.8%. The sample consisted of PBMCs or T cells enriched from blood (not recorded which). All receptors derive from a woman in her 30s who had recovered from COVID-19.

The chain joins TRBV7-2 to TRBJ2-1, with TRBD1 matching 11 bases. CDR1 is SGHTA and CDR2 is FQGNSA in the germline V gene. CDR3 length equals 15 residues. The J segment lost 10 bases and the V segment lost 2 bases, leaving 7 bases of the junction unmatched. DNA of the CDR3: TGTGCCAGCAGCTTATTTGGACAGGGGGCCGGGGAGCAGTTCTTC. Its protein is CASSLFGQGAGEQFF.

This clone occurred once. The CDR3 bases are TGTGCCAGTAGTATCGGCGGGGGGTACCAAGAGACCCAGTACTTC. It specifies CASSIGGGYQETQYF. V gene TRBV19 combines with J gene TRBJ2-5; the match to TRBD2 covers 8 bases. CDR1 is LNHDA, CDR2 SQIVND, per germline (reference sequence). The CDR3 spans 15 residues. V dropped 3 bases and J dropped 0; count of bases not matched to a gene: 3. Based on the CDR3 plus reference TRBV19 and TRBJ2-5, the full variable domain is DGGITQSPKYLFRKEGQNVTLSCEQNLNHDAMYWYRQDPGQGLRLIYYSQIVNDFQKGDIAEGYSVSREKKESFPLTVTSAQKNPTAFYLCASSIGGGYQETQYFGPGTRLLVL.

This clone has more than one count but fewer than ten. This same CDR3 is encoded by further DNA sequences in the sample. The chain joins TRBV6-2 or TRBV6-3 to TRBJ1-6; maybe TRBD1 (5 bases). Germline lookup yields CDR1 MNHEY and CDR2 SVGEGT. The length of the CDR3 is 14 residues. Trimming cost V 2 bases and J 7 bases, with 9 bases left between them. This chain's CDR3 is CASSYSGGNSPLHF. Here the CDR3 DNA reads TGTGCCAGCAGTTACAGTGGGGGGAATTCACCCCTCCACTTT.

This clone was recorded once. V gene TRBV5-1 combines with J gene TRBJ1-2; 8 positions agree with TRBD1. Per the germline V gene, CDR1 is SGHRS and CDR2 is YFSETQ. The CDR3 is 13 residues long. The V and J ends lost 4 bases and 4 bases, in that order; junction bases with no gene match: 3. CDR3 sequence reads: CASSTGQVYGYTF. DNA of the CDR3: TGCGCCAGCAGCACGGGACAGGTCTATGGCTACACCTTC.

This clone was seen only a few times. The CDR3 bases are TGTGCCAGCCCCAGGGTAGGGGGTGGCTACACCTTC. The encoded protein is CASPRVGGGYTF. This chain uses TRBV2 with TRBJ1-2, with D tentatively TRBD1 (6 bases). Germline values: CDR1 SNHLY, CDR2 FYNNEI. CDR3 length: 12 amino acids. Trimming took 8 bases from V and 7 from J, leaving 14 bases between them.

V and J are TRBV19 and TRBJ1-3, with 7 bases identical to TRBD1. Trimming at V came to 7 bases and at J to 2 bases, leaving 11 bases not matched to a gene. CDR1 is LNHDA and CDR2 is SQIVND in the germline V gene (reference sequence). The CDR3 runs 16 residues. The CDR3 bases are TGTGCCAGTATATCGACAGGGCGTCGCGCTGGAAACACCATATATTTT. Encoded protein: CASISTGRRAGNTIYF.

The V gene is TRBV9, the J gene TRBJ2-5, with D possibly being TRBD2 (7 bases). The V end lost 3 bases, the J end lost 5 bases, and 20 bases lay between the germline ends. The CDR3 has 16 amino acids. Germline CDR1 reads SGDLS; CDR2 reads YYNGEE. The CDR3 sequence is CASSDPRRGGLETQYF. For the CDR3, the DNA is TGTGCCAGCAGCGACCCCCGTAGGGGGGGCCTGGAGACCCAGTACTTC.

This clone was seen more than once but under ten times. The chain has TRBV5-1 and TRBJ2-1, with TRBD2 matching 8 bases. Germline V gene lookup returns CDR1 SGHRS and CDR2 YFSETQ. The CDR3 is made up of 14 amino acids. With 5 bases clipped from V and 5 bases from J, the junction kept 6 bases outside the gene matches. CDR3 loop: CASRIAGWNNEQFF. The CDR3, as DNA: TGCGCCAGCAGGATAGCGGGGTGGAACAATGAGCAGTTCTTC. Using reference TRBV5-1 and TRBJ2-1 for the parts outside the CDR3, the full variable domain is KAGVTQTPRYLIKTRGQQVTLSCSPISGHRSVSWYQQTPGQGLQFLFEYFSETQRNKGNFPGRFSGRQFSNSRSEMNVSTLELGDSALYLCASRIAGWNNEQFFGPGTRLTVL.

In DNA form, the CDR3 reads TGTGCCAGCTGGACTAGCGGGGGGCGATTTCAAGAGACCCAGTACTTC. Translated: CASWTSGGRFQETQYF. The chain recombines TRBV2 with TRBJ2-5, with TRBD2 matching over 14 bases. The V and J ends lost 8 bases and 2 bases, in that order; junction bases with no gene match: 7. The CDR3 is 16 residues long. Germline CDR1 reads SNHLY; CDR2 reads FYNNEI.

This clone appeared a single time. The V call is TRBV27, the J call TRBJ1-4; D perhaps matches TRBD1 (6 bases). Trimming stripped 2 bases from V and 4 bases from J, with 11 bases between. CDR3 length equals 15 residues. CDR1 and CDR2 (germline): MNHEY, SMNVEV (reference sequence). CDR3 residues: CASSLLGQLNEKLFF. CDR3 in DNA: TGTGCCAGCAGTTTACTAGGACAGCTTAATGAAAAACTGTTTTTT.

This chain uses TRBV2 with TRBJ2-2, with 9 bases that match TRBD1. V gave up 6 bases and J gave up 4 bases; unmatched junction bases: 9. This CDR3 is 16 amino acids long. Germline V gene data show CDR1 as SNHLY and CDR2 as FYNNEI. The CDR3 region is CASRKGTGSGTGELFF. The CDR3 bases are TGTGCCAGCAGAAAAGGGACAGGGTCGGGCACCGGGGAGCTGTTTTTT.

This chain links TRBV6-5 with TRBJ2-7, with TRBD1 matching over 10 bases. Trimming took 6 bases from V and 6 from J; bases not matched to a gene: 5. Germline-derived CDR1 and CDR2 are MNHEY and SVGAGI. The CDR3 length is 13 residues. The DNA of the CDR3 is TGTGCCAGCAGGGGGACAGGGGCTCGCGAGCAGTACTTC. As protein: CASRGTGAREQYF.

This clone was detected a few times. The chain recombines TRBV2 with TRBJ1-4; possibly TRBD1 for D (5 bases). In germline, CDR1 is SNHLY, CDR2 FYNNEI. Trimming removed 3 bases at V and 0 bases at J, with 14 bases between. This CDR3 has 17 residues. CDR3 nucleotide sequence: TGTGCCAGCAGTGAGGTTGGGGCGGTAACAACTAATGAAAAACTGTTTTTT. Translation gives CASSEVGAVTTNEKLFF.

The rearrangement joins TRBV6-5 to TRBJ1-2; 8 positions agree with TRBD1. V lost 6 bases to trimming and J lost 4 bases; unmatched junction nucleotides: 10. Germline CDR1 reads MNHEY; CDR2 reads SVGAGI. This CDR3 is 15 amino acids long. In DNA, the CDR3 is TGTGCCAGCAGACCTTTCTTTCAGGGGGCCTATGGCTACACCTTC. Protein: CASRPFFQGAYGYTF.

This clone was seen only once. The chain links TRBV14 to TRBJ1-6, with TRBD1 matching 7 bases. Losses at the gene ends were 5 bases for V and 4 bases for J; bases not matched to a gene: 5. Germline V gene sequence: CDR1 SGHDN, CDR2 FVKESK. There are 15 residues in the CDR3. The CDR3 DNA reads TGTGCCAGCAGCACCCGGGACAGTTATAATTCACCCCTCCACTTT. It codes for CASSTRDSYNSPLHF. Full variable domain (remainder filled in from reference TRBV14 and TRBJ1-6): EAGVTQFPSHSVIEKGQTVTLRCDPISGHDNLYWYRRVMGKEIKFLLHFVKESKQDESGMPNNRFLAERTGGTYSTLKVQPAELEDSGVYFCASSTRDSYNSPLHFGNGTRLTVT.

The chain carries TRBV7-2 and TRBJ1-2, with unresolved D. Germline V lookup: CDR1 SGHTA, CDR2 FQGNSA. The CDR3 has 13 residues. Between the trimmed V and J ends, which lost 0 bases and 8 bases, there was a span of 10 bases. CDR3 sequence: CASSLAVVGGYTF. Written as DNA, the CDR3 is TGTGCCAGCAGCTTAGCGGTAGTGGGCGGCTACACCTTC.

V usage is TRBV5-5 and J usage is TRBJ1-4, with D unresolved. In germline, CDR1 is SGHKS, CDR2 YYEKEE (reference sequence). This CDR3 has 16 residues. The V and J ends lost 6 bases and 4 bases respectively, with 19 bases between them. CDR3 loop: CASTLGTLNSNEKLFF. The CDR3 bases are TGTGCCAGCACCCTTGGTACACTGAACAGTAATGAAAAACTGTTTTTT.